Detailed here is one T cell receptor beta chain. This entry comes from a study of cytomegalovirus exposure and HLA in healthy donors. Both 60 Vbeta primers and 13 Jbeta primers went into the PCR. The method was immunoSEQ multiplex PCR; TCRdb's version includes in-frame clones alone and lacks a portion of them. The sample records fewer than 200,000 clones, 82% being singletons. The CDR3 is made up of 14 amino acids. After removal of 3 bases from V and 8 bases from J, the junction contained 5 bases not matched to a gene. The V gene's germline CDR1 is SGHTA and CDR2 FQGNSA. Donors were nominally healthy when sampled, though unrecorded immune exposures were likely.

This chain links TRBV7-2 with TRBJ1-4; 8 positions match TRBD1. The sequencing sample was made of PBMCs. The clonotype originates from a girl aged 10 to 17 in good health and CMV-seropositive. Written as DNA, the CDR3 is TGTGCCAGCAGCTTCCGACAGGGGTTAGAAAAACTGTTTTTT. Protein: CASSFRQGLEKLFF.